Listed below are T cell receptor beta chains from one sample, sequenced in a study of shared clonotypes between healthy human individuals. The assay was immunoSEQ multiplex PCR, and TCRdb's table has in-frame clones only and misses some. Here the sample spans about 680,000 clones, less than 80% being singletons. Sequenced input: memory CD4+ T cells sorted from blood. The receptors come from a woman in her 30s in good health. Both conserved end residues are part of each CDR3. The order of the fields is clone size, J gene, V gene, D gene, CDR3 DNA, CDR3 protein. D genes are given only for firm matches. Some rows have no size entry. The others give once, few or many, or a class for an expanded clone.

>.|TRBJ1-4|TRBV15|.
TGTGCCACCAGCAGACCTAGGACGGGTAAAGGACATAAACTGTTTTTT
CATSRPRTGKGHKLFF
>.|TRBJ1-1|TRBV27|.
TGTGCCAGCAGTTTATCAGCGAACACTGAAGCTTTCTTT
CASSLSANTEAFF
>.|TRBJ2-1|TRBV25-1|TRBD2
TGTGCCACGCGACCTAGCGGGAGGGCCTATGAGCAGTTCTTC
CATRPSGRAYEQFF
>few|TRBJ2-5|TRBV5-1|.
TGCGCCAGCAGCTTGGAAGGACACCCCAGGGAGACCCAGTACTTC
CASSLEGHPRETQYF
>few|TRBJ1-5|TRBV7-9|TRBD1
TGTGCCAGCAGCTTATTAGGGGGCGAGAATCAGCCCCAGCATTTT
CASSLLGGENQPQHF
>.|TRBJ1-2|TRBV6-5|.
TGTGCCAGCAGTTACCGAGAAGGATTTGCCCCACATGGCTACACCTTC
CASSYREGFAPHGYTF
>.|TRBJ2-2|TRBV6-1|.
TGTGCCAGCAGTGGTTGGAACAGGAAAACCGGGGAGCTGTTTTTT
CASSGWNRKTGELFF
>.|TRBJ2-1|TRBV7-9|TRBD2
TGTGCCAGCAGCCTCGGACTAGGTGGCTACAATGAGCAGTTCTTC
CASSLGLGGYNEQFF
>many|TRBJ2-5|TRBV11-2|.
TGTGCCAGCAGCTCCGGCGCCTTCCAAGAGACCCAGTACTTC
CASSSGAFQETQYF
>.|TRBJ2-6|TRBV5-6|.
TGTGCCAGCAGCACTCATTTGGCAGCCTCCTCTGGGGCCAACGTCCTGACTTTC
CASSTHLAASSGANVLTF
>.|TRBJ2-2|TRBV9|.
TGTGCCAGCAGCGTAGGAATCGGCGGGGAGCTGTTTTTT
CASSVGIGGELFF
>.|TRBJ1-4|TRBV19|.
TGTGCCAGTAGTCGTGAGGGATTTAATGAAAAACTGTTTTTT
CASSREGFNEKLFF
>.|TRBJ1-3|TRBV20-1|.
TGCAGTGTAGTACAGCGAAACACCATATATTTT
CSVVQRNTIYF
>.|TRBJ2-2|TRBV5-5|TRBD2
TGTGCCAGCAGCTTTATAGCGGGAGGATCCGGGGAGCTGTTTTTT
CASSFIAGGSGELFF
>few|TRBJ1-5|TRBV19|TRBD1
TGTGCCAGTAGTAGAGGACAGGGGGGAACGCCCCAGCATTTT
CASSRGQGGTPQHF
>.|TRBJ2-1|TRBV6-6|.
TGTGCCAGCAGCTTGCCCTCTAGCGTTGAGCAGTTCTTC
CASSLPSSVEQFF
>once|TRBJ1-1|TRBV28|TRBD1
TGTGCCAGCAGTTTAGTCGGGACAGGGCGGTACGCTTTCTTT
CASSLVGTGRYAFF
>.|TRBJ2-5|TRBV5-6|.
TGTGCCAGCAGCTTGATCGCCGCGGGGGCGATTCAAGAGACCCAGTACTTC
CASSLIAAGAIQETQYF
>.|TRBJ2-2|TRBV5-1|TRBD2
TGCGCCAGCAACCCTAGCGGGAGTAGGAGCACCGGGGAGCTGTTTTTT
CASNPSGSRSTGELFF
>.|TRBJ2-5|TRBV5-1|.
TGCGCCAGCAGCTTTGTGGGTGGGGAGGAGACCCAGTACTTC
CASSFVGGEETQYF
>.|TRBJ1-5|TRBV28|.
TGTGCCAGCAGTTTAATTGGGAGGGCCGCTTATAGCAATCAGCCCCAGCATTTT
CASSLIGRAAYSNQPQHF
>few|TRBJ1-2|TRBV6-1|.
TGTGCCAGCATGGAAGGCCGCGACTATGGCTACACCTTC
CASMEGRDYGYTF
>few|TRBJ2-1|TRBV29-1|TRBD2
TGCAGCGTTGCAAGCGGGAGAAAGTATGAGCAGTTCTTC
CSVASGRKYEQFF
>.|TRBJ2-5|TRBV30|.
TGTGCCTGGAGCCCGGGGGTCGAGACCCAGTACTTC
CAWSPGVETQYF
>.|TRBJ2-5|TRBV7-8|TRBD2
TGTGCCAGCAGACCCCTAGCGGGAGGAGAGACCCAGTACTTC
CASRPLAGGETQYF
>.|TRBJ2-6|TRBV6-1|.
TGTGCCAGCATAACTCCCTCCTCTGGGGCCAACGTCCTGACTTTC
CASITPSSGANVLTF
>.|TRBJ2-7|TRBV21-1|.
TGTGCCAGCAGACACAGGGTCGGCAGGCAGTACTTC
CASRHRVGRQYF
>many|TRBJ2-7|TRBV29-1|.
TGCAGCGTTGATCACGAGGCAGGGAACGAGCAGTACTTC
CSVDHEAGNEQYF
>.|TRBJ1-4|TRBV5-6|.
TGTGCCAGCAGCTTATTTGGGACAACTAATGAAAAACTGTTTTTT
CASSLFGTTNEKLFF
>once|TRBJ1-5|TRBV19|.
TGTGCCAGCGCTAAAAGCTGGGGAAGCAATCAGCCCCAGCATTTT
CASAKSWGSNQPQHF
>.|TRBJ2-7|TRBV19|TRBD1
TGTGCCAGTAGTATCGCCGACAGGGCTTGCGAGCAGTACTTC
CASSIADRACEQYF
>.|TRBJ2-2|TRBV11-3|.
TGTGCCAGCAGCCTGCTGTCGGGGAACGGGGAGCTGTTTTTT
CASSLLSGNGELFF
>once|TRBJ2-5|TRBV6-1|.
TGTGCCAGCAGTGGAGCGGGACAGGCGCAAGAGACCCAGTACTTC
CASSGAGQAQETQYF